Given below is one TCR beta chain in context. TCRdb's copy holds only in-frame clones and misses some; the assay was immunoSEQ multiplex PCR. The data show tens of thousands of clones, approximately 81% seen once. The data stem from a study of OX40 agonist ivuxolimab in advanced cancers. Sequenced here: CD4+ or CD8+ T cells sorted from blood, sampled in a trial of the OX40 agonist ivuxolimab. The receptor comes from an adult with an advanced solid tumor such as melanoma, head and neck, liver or kidney cancer.

CDR3 sequence reads: CASSLAPTEKNTEAFF. CDR3 DNA sequence: TGTGCCAGCAGCTTAGCACCGACAGAGAAAAACACTGAAGCTTTCTTT. The chain is built from TRBV7-9 and TRBJ1-1; possibly TRBD1 for D (5 bases). The CDR3 is made up of 16 amino acids. The V end was cut by 0 bases, the J end by 2 bases, with 13 bases between. Looked up from germline, CDR1 is SEHNR and CDR2 is FQNEAQ (reference sequence). Using reference TRBV7-9 and TRBJ1-1 for the parts outside the CDR3, the full variable domain is DTGVSQNPRHKITKRGQNVTFRCDPISEHNRLYWYRQTLGQGPEFLTYFQNEAQLEKSRLLSDRFSAERPKGSFSTLEIQRTEQGDSAMYLCASSLAPTEKNTEAFFGQGTRLTVV.